This TCR beta chain was documented in a study of beta chain features in type 1 diabetes. General study findings and limits: Insertion counts at VDJ junctions were lower in type 1 diabetes patients, who also showed more deletions there. PCR, the amplification step, might favor shorter templates, equally in patients and controls.

CD45RO/CCR7/CD25/CD127/CD95/CD27 staining was used to isolate CD4+ naive, central memory, regulatory and stem cell-like memory cells by sorting. Worth noting for this clone: Its specificity is unknown.

Germline-derived CDR1 and CDR2 are WSHSY and SAAADI. The ends were cut back, 5 bases at V and 9 bases at J, with 12 bases in the middle. The CDR3 has 12 residues. What was sequenced were expressed TCRB transcripts, since all of the isolated RNA had been reverse transcribed. Here immunoSEQ multiplex PCR was the method, and the copy in TCRdb shows in-frame clones only, minus some. The data show hundreds of thousands of clones, around 68% seen once. The sample comprised naive CD4+ T cells from blood. The TCR comes from a man aged 25-40 years in good health. The chain employs TRBV10-2 and TRBJ2-3; D is perhaps TRBD1 (6 bases). The chain's CDR3 is CASSQDRLTQYF. CDR3 coding DNA: TGCGCCAGCAGTCAGGACAGACTAACGCAGTATTTT.